The rows below give T cell receptor beta chains drawn from one sample of a study of shared T cell receptors in the human thymus. The protocol was immunoSEQ multiplex PCR, while the TCRdb copy is restricted to in-frame clones and leaves out a portion. The sample has about 610,000 clones, 88% seen once. Separately, the same data were catalogued under a study of human thymus T cells.

The material sequenced was thymocytes. Receptors were obtained from a boy under two years old with a congenital heart defect. Both conserved end residues are part of each CDR3. A D gene is named only where the DNA matches it firmly. Size is omitted from some rows. Given values are once, few, many or a class for expanded clones.

v_call	j_call	clone_size	d_call	cdr3_aa	cdr3_nt
TRBV18	TRBJ1-4	-	-	CASSDRYQGKSEKLFF	TGTGCCAGCTCAGACCGATATCAGGGAAAGAGCGAAAAACTGTTTTTT
TRBV28	TRBJ2-7	-	TRBD2	CASSPTGLAGDEQYF	TGTGCCAGCAGTCCCACGGGACTAGCGGGAGACGAGCAGTACTTC
TRBV19	TRBJ2-7	-	TRBD2	CASSPQTSGRSYEQYF	TGTGCCAGTAGTCCCCAGACTAGCGGGAGATCCTACGAGCAGTACTTC
TRBV6-1	TRBJ2-7	-	TRBD1	CATGGDRDSYEQYF	TGTGCCACCGGCGGGGACAGGGACTCCTACGAGCAGTACTTC
TRBV4-3	TRBJ2-7	-	TRBD1	CASSQEHRGPVFHRIEYEQYF	TGCGCCAGCAGCCAAGAACACAGGGGCCCCGTATTCCACCGGATAGAATACGAGCAGTACTTC
TRBV28	TRBJ2-1	-	TRBD2	CASRRGTSGKNEQFF	TGTGCCAGCAGGCGCGGGACTAGCGGGAAGAATGAGCAGTTCTTC
TRBV5-6	TRBJ2-3	-	TRBD2	CASSLLSGTPDTQYF	TGTGCCAGCAGCTTGTTAAGCGGGACCCCAGATACGCAGTATTTT
TRBV6-6	TRBJ2-1	-	-	CASSSDTPTASDEQFF	TGTGCCAGCAGTTCCGATACACCTACGGCGAGCGATGAGCAGTTCTTC
TRBV11-2	TRBJ2-7	-	TRBD2	CASSSRLAGGRRYEQYF	TGTGCCAGCAGCTCACGACTAGCGGGGGGGAGAAGGTACGAGCAGTACTTC
TRBV9	TRBJ1-4	-	TRBD1	CASSRQGSNEKLFF	TGTGCCAGCAGCCGACAGGGAAGTAATGAAAAACTGTTTTTT
TRBV28	TRBJ2-7	-	-	CASSLGRSSTYEQYF	TGTGCCAGCAGTTTAGGCCGTAGCAGCACCTACGAGCAGTACTTC
TRBV30	TRBJ2-7	-	-	CAWSVRPGTSYEQYF	TGTGCCTGGAGTGTACGACCGGGTACCTCCTACGAGCAGTACTTC
TRBV5-1	TRBJ2-1	-	TRBD2	CASSLGLAGPAPGFRGNEQFF	TGCGCCAGCAGCTTGGGACTAGCGGGTCCCGCCCCAGGTTTCCGGGGGAATGAGCAGTTCTTC
TRBV4-2	TRBJ2-7	once	-	CASSHPRSAALLSPYEQYF	TGTGCCAGCAGCCACCCCCGATCAGCGGCCCTCCTCAGCCCTTACGAGCAGTACTTC
TRBV28	TRBJ2-3	-	TRBD2	CASSSAGRRPQYTTDTQYF	TGTGCCAGCAGTTCAGCGGGACGACGACCCCAGTATACCACAGATACGCAGTATTTT
TRBV19	TRBJ2-3	-	-	CASSALASDTDTQYF	TGTGCCAGTAGTGCACTAGCCTCTGACACAGATACGCAGTATTTT
TRBV6-4	TRBJ1-4	-	-	CASRILHQTAREKLFF	TGTGCCAGCAGGATCCTCCACCAGACAGCGAGGGAAAAACTGTTTTTT
TRBV19	TRBJ2-1	-	TRBD2	CATAGGATYNEQFF	TGTGCCACGGCGGGGGGGGCCACCTACAATGAGCAGTTCTTC
TRBV5-5	TRBJ2-5	-	-	CASSPGHEETQYF	TGTGCCAGCAGCCCGGGACACGAAGAGACCCAGTACTTC
TRBV6-5	TRBJ2-7	-	-	CASSYSWTVRTYEQYF	TGTGCCAGCAGTTATTCGTGGACAGTCAGGACCTACGAGCAGTACTTC
TRBV1	TRBJ2-3	-	-	CTSSPDSPSSGSTDTQYF	TGCACCAGCAGCCCAGATTCTCCTTCTAGCGGGAGCACAGATACGCAGTATTTT
TRBV7-9	TRBJ1-2	-	-	CASSFRSSNYGYTF	TGTGCCAGCAGCTTCCGGTCTTCTAACTATGGCTACACCTTC
TRBV7-2	TRBJ1-1	-	-	CASSPEWGDDTEAFF	TGTGCCAGCAGCCCCGAGTGGGGAGACGACACTGAAGCTTTCTTT
TRBV11-2	TRBJ2-7	-	-	CASSLEGQINYEQYF	TGTGCCAGCAGCTTAGAAGGACAGATAAACTACGAGCAGTACTTC
TRBV11-2	TRBJ1-2	-	-	CASSLEQDDYGYTF	TGTGCCAGCAGCTTAGAACAGGACGACTATGGCTACACCTTC
TRBV10-3	TRBJ2-1	-	-	CANRGTNNEQFF	TGTGCCAACCGCGGAACCAACAATGAGCAGTTCTTC
TRBV5-1	TRBJ2-3	-	TRBD2	CASSLEGREGRTDTQYF	TGCGCCAGCAGCTTGGAAGGGCGGGAGGGCCGAACAGATACGCAGTATTTT
TRBV2	TRBJ1-1	-	-	CASRTGDTEAFF	TGTGCCAGCAGAACAGGTGACACTGAAGCTTTCTTT
TRBV11-3	TRBJ1-4	-	TRBD1	CASSTRTGATNEKLFF	TGTGCCAGCAGCACCCGGACAGGGGCAACTAATGAAAAACTGTTTTTT
TRBV27	TRBJ2-1	-	TRBD2	CASRPGLAGEEQFF	TGTGCCAGCAGGCCGGGACTAGCGGGAGAAGAGCAGTTCTTC
TRBV18	TRBJ1-5	-	TRBD1	CASSPSAGQRSNQPQHF	TGTGCCAGCTCACCATCGGCGGGACAGAGAAGCAATCAGCCCCAGCATTTT
TRBV14	TRBJ2-1	-	-	CASSTNHRDSYNEQFF	TGTGCCAGCAGCACCAACCACAGGGACTCCTACAATGAGCAGTTCTTC
TRBV5-1	TRBJ2-5	-	TRBD2	CASSHGLAWETQYF	TGCGCCAGCAGCCACGGACTAGCATGGGAGACCCAGTACTTC
TRBV5-6	TRBJ1-2	-	TRBD1	CASIGTAGYTF	TGTGCCAGCATCGGGACAGCCGGCTACACCTTC
TRBV10-2	TRBJ1-5	-	TRBD1	CASSVRVGTEPQHF	TGCGCCAGCAGCGTCAGGGTGGGGACAGAGCCCCAGCATTTT
TRBV9	TRBJ1-2	-	-	CASSVDRALGGYGYTF	TGTGCCAGCAGCGTAGATCGGGCCCTAGGGGGCTATGGCTACACCTTC
TRBV6-6	TRBJ2-7	-	TRBD2	CASRVRPSGSSLEQYF	TGTGCCAGCAGGGTGAGGCCTAGCGGGAGCTCCCTCGAGCAGTACTTC
TRBV7-8	TRBJ2-1	-	-	CASSFHTPGPLYNEQFF	TGTGCCAGCAGCTTCCATACCCCGGGTCCCCTCTACAATGAGCAGTTCTTC
TRBV5-1	TRBJ2-1	-	TRBD2	CASSSYQRDDYNEQFF	TGCGCCAGCAGCTCCTACCAGCGGGACGACTACAATGAGCAGTTCTTC
TRBV5-1	TRBJ2-7	-	TRBD2	CASSWRLAGGSDTYEQYF	TGCGCCAGCAGCTGGCGGCTAGCGGGAGGGTCCGATACCTACGAGCAGTACTTC
TRBV6-1	TRBJ2-1	-	-	CASSEARPGEQFF	TGTGCCAGCAGTGAAGCGAGGCCGGGTGAGCAGTTCTTC
TRBV7-2	TRBJ2-7	-	-	CASSLVVGGAKSYEQYF	TGTGCCAGCAGCTTAGTGGTGGGGGGGGCTAAGTCCTACGAGCAGTACTTC